Detailed here is one TCR beta chain. What it binds is not known. TCRdb's copy holds only in-frame clones and misses some; the assay was immunoSEQ multiplex PCR. The table lists several thousand clones, 78% of them singletons, with around 9.1% in the top ten. This specimen comes from a study of immune evolution from preneoplasia to lung adenocarcinoma. General study results and limits: Later-stage lesions seemingly showed higher T cell density and diversity than normal lung.

Specimen: FFPE normal lung tissue adjacent to the tumor. The clonotype was recovered from a person between 50 and 69 years old with lung adenocarcinoma.

The CDR3 spells CASRKQGTSYEQYF. The CDR3 DNA is TGTGCCAGCAGGAAACAGGGGACCTCCTACGAGCAGTACTTC. The V call is TRBV27, the J call TRBJ2-7; 7 bases are shared with TRBD1. Germline loops: CDR1 MNHEY, CDR2 SMNVEV (reference sequence). J was trimmed by 0 bases and V by 6 bases; bases with no gene match: 5. The CDR3 length is 14 residues.